The rows below give T cell receptor beta chains drawn from one sample of a study of blood T cell repertoires in COVID-19. The repertoire was sequenced with immunoSEQ multiplex PCR; TCRdb's copy has only in-frame clones and lacks some. The sample lists around 150,000 clones, approximately 91% seen once, with about 10% in the top ten. Sequenced: peripheral blood. The receptors stem from a man over 45 with active or convalescent COVID-19. The CDR3 runs from the conserved cysteine through the conserved F or W. Fields, in order: J gene, V gene, D gene, clone size, CDR3 DNA, CDR3 protein. The D gene is left open where the match is weak. Some rows mark clone size as missing; the rest say once, few, many or name a class of expanded clone.

j_gene: TRBJ1-6; v_gene: TRBV25-1; d_gene: TRBD1; abundance: .; CDR3nt: TGTGCCAGCACAGGGACAGAGTATAATAATTCACCCCTCCACTTT; CDR3aa: CASTGTEYNNSPLHF
j_gene: TRBJ1-5; v_gene: TRBV27; d_gene: TRBD1; abundance: .; CDR3nt: TGTGCCAGCAGAAAACAGGGGTTTTATAGCAATCAGCCCCAGCATTTT; CDR3aa: CASRKQGFYSNQPQHF
j_gene: TRBJ1-4; v_gene: TRBV20-1; d_gene: .; abundance: once; CDR3nt: TGCAGTGCTAGTCCGATACAGGGTATGAGGGAAAAACTGTTTTTT; CDR3aa: CSASPIQGMREKLFF
j_gene: TRBJ2-3; v_gene: TRBV11-3; d_gene: .; abundance: .; CDR3nt: TGTGCCAGCAGCTCTAGCACAGATACGCAGTATTTT; CDR3aa: CASSSSTDTQYF
j_gene: TRBJ2-2; v_gene: TRBV19; d_gene: TRBD2; abundance: .; CDR3nt: TGTGCCAGTAGTATGGCGGGAGCTCGCGGGGAGCTGTTTTTT; CDR3aa: CASSMAGARGELFF
j_gene: TRBJ1-5; v_gene: TRBV28; d_gene: .; abundance: .; CDR3nt: TGTGCCAGCAGTTTGAGGTTTAGCAATCAGCCCCAGCATTTT; CDR3aa: CASSLRFSNQPQHF
j_gene: TRBJ2-6; v_gene: TRBV5-1; d_gene: .; abundance: .; CDR3nt: TGCGCCAGCAGACCGCAGGTTTCTGGGGCCAACGTCCTGACTTTC; CDR3aa: CASRPQVSGANVLTF
j_gene: TRBJ1-1; v_gene: TRBV28; d_gene: .; abundance: few; CDR3nt: TGTGCCAGCAGTTTAGGGGGGGCGCAAACTGAAGCTTTCTTT; CDR3aa: CASSLGGAQTEAFF
j_gene: TRBJ2-3; v_gene: TRBV7-9; d_gene: TRBD2; abundance: .; CDR3nt: TGTGCCAGCAGCTTTCTCCAGCGGGGCATTCCTAGCACAGATACGCAGTATTTT; CDR3aa: CASSFLQRGIPSTDTQYF
j_gene: TRBJ1-6; v_gene: TRBV6-5; d_gene: .; abundance: .; CDR3nt: TGTGCCAGCAGTCACTACAAAGGGGCAGCTTCACCCCTCCACTTT; CDR3aa: CASSHYKGAASPLHF
j_gene: TRBJ2-1; v_gene: TRBV6-5; d_gene: .; abundance: .; CDR3nt: TGTGCCAGCAGTCGGAGGGGCAATGAGCAGTTCTTC; CDR3aa: CASSRRGNEQFF
j_gene: TRBJ2-7; v_gene: TRBV7-2; d_gene: .; abundance: .; CDR3nt: TGTGCCAGCAGCCCCCGACCGCTCACGGAGGAGCAGTACTTC; CDR3aa: CASSPRPLTEEQYF
j_gene: TRBJ1-3; v_gene: TRBV9; d_gene: .; abundance: .; CDR3nt: TGTGCCAGCAGCGTAGTCCCAACTGGAAACACCATATATTTT; CDR3aa: CASSVVPTGNTIYF
j_gene: TRBJ1-6; v_gene: TRBV27; d_gene: TRBD1; abundance: .; CDR3nt: TGTGCCAGCAGTTTAGGGGACAGGGTCCAGTCACCCCTCCACTTT; CDR3aa: CASSLGDRVQSPLHF
j_gene: TRBJ1-4; v_gene: TRBV28; d_gene: .; abundance: .; CDR3nt: TGTGCCAGCAGTTTGGCCGGGACAAATGAAAAACTGTTTTTT; CDR3aa: CASSLAGTNEKLFF
j_gene: TRBJ1-5; v_gene: TRBV28; d_gene: TRBD1; abundance: .; CDR3nt: TGTGCCAGCAGTTCACCCCAACAGGGGGCACAGCCCCAGCATTTT; CDR3aa: CASSSPQQGAQPQHF
j_gene: TRBJ2-3; v_gene: TRBV6-5; d_gene: TRBD2; abundance: .; CDR3nt: TGTGCCAGCAGAAGTAGCGGGAGTACTACGCAGTATTTT; CDR3aa: CASRSSGSTTQYF
j_gene: TRBJ1-4; v_gene: TRBV7-9; d_gene: .; abundance: .; CDR3nt: TGTGCCAGCAGCTTAGGCGGCGGAACAACTAATGAAAAACTGTTTTTT; CDR3aa: CASSLGGGTTNEKLFF
j_gene: TRBJ2-7; v_gene: TRBV18; d_gene: .; abundance: .; CDR3nt: TGTGCCAGCTCACCCGGACAGCCTTACGAGCAGTACTTC; CDR3aa: CASSPGQPYEQYF
j_gene: TRBJ2-5; v_gene: TRBV6-6; d_gene: .; abundance: .; CDR3nt: TGTGCCAGCAGCTCTCCCACAGGGTCGGTGGAGACCCAGTACTTC; CDR3aa: CASSSPTGSVETQYF
j_gene: TRBJ2-3; v_gene: TRBV2; d_gene: .; abundance: .; CDR3nt: TGTGCCAGCAGAGTCCAGGGGATCGGCACAGATACGCAGTATTTT; CDR3aa: CASRVQGIGTDTQYF
j_gene: TRBJ2-5; v_gene: TRBV12-5; d_gene: .; abundance: .; CDR3nt: TGTGCTAGTGGTTCTTACGTCGGGACTCAAGAGACCCAGTACTTC; CDR3aa: CASGSYVGTQETQYF
j_gene: TRBJ2-2; v_gene: TRBV5-1; d_gene: TRBD2; abundance: .; CDR3nt: TGCGCCAGCAGTCGGCGGGGGGACGGGGAGCTGTTTTTT; CDR3aa: CASSRRGDGELFF